This TCR beta chain is drawn from a study of human CD4 T cells and Enterobacteriaceae. The V and J ends lost 2 bases and 4 bases respectively, with 14 bases between them. From germline, CDR1 is LNHDA and CDR2 SQIVND (reference sequence). This CDR3 spans 16 amino acids. Repertoires were generated with immunoSEQ multiplex PCR, while TCRdb's copy carries only in-frame clones and drops some. The sample carries roughly 28,000 clones, 65% to 85% recorded once. The memory gate held CD4+ cells that were not CD45RA+CCR7+CD95- naive cells, over 98% pure. This receptor was taken from a human donor in good health. The sample taken for sequencing was memory CD4+ T cells from blood. This chain joins TRBV19 and TRBJ2-2; TRBD2 is a possible D gene (5 bases). The CDR3 reads CASSIQLATTTGELFF. CDR3 in DNA: TGTGCCAGTAGTATACAATTAGCGACAACCACCGGGGAGCTGTTTTTT.